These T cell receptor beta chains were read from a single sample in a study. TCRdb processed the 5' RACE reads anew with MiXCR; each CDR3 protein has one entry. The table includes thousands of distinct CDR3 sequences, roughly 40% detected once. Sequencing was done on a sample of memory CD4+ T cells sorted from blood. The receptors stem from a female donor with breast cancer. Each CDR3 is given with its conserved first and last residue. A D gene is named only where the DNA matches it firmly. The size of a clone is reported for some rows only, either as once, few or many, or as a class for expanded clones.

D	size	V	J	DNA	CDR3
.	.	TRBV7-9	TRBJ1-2	TGTGCCAGCAGCTCGATAAAAGGGTCTCACTATGGCTACACCTTC	CASSSIKGSHYGYTF
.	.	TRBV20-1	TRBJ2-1	TGCAGTGCTAGTCACGGGAGAGGGAGCCCTTTCTACAATGAGCAGTTCTTC	CSASHGRGSPFYNEQFF
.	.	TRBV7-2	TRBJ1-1	TGTGCCAGCAACCCGAAAACAGGGACCGGGAACACTGAAGCTTTCTTT	CASNPKTGTGNTEAFF
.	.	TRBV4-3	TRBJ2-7	TGCGCCAGCAGCCAAGATAGATTCTACGAGCAGTACTTC	CASSQDRFYEQYF
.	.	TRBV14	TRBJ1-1	TGTGCCGGCAGCCTCCGGGCGGCGGGTTCCACTGAAGCTTTCTTT	CAGSLRAAGSTEAFF
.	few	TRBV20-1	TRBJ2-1	TGCAGTTCCCCCCTACCCGATGAGCAGTTCTTC	CSSPLPDEQFF
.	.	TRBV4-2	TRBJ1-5	TGCGCCAGCAGCCAAGGGCCCCCAAAGGGAGATCAGCCCCAGCATTTT	CASSQGPPKGDQPQHF
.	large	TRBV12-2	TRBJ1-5	TGTGCAAGACCCCGGACGGAGAAGGGCAATCAGCCCCAGCATTTT	CARPRTEKGNQPQHF
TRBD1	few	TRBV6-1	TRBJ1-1	TGTGCCAGCAGTTTGCTTACAGGGGACACTGAAGCTTTCTTT	CASSLLTGDTEAFF
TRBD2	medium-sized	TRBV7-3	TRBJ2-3	TGTGCCAGCAGCCCCACGACGACTAGCACCGGAGATACGCAGTATTTT	CASSPTTTSTGDTQYF
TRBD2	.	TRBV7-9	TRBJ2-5	TGTGCCAGCAGCGCGGGAACTAGCGGAAGTTTTGAGACCCAGTACTTC	CASSAGTSGSFETQYF
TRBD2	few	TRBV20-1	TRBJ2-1	TGCAGTGCTACGCTAGCGGGAGGGTCCTACAATGAGCAGTTCTTC	CSATLAGGSYNEQFF
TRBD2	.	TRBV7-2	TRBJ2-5	TGTGCCAGCAGCCCCGGGGCTAGCGGGCAAGAGACCCAGTACTTC	CASSPGASGQETQYF
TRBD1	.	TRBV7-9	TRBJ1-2	TGTGCCAGCAGCTTAGGTACAGGGGATGGCTACACCTTC	CASSLGTGDGYTF
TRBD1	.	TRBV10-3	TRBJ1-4	TGTGCCACCAGGGACAGACGGGAGGAAAAACTGTTTTTT	CATRDRREEKLFF
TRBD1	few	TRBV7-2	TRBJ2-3	TGTGCCAGCAGCCGGGACAGGGGAATAGATACGCAGTATTTT	CASSRDRGIDTQYF